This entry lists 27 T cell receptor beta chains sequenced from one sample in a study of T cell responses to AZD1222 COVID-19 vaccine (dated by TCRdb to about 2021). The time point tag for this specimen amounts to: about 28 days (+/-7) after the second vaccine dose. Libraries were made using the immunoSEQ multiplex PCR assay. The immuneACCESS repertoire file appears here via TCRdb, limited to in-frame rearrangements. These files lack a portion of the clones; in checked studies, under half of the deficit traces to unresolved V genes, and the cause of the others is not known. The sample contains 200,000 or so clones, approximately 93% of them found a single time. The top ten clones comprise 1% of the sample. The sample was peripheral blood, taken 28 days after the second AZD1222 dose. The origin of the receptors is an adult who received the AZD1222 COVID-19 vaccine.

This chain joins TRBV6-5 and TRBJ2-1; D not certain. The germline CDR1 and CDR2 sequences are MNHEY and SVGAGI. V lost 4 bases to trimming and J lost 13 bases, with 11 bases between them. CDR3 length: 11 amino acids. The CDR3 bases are TGTGCCAGCAGTTCCGGGCCCACCCAGTTCTTC. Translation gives CASSSGPTQFF.

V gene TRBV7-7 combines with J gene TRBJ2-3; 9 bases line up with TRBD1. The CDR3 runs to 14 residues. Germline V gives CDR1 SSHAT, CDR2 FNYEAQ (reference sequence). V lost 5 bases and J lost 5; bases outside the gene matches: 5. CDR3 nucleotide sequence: TGTGCCAGCAGCGCGACAGGGGGGGGAGATACGCAGTATTTT. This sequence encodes CASSATGGGDTQYF. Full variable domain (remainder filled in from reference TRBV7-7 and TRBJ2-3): GAGVSQSPRYKVTKRGQDVTLRCDPISSHATLYWYQQALGQGPEFLTYFNYEAQPDKSGLPSDRFSAERPEGSISTLTIQRTEQRDSAMYRCASSATGGGDTQYFGPGTRLTVL.

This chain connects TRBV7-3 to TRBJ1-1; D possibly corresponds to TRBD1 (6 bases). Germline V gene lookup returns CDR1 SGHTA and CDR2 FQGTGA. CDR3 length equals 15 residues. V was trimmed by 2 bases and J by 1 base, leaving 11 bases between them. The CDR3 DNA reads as TGTGCCAGCAGCTTAGGGCAGGGGTCGAACACTGAAGCTTTCTTT. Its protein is CASSLGQGSNTEAFF.

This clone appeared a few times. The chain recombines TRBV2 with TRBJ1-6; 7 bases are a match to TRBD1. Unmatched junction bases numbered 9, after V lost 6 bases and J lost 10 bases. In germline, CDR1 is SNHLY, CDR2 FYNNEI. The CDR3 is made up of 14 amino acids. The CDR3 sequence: CASRLTGEGSPLHF. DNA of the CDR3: TGTGCCAGCAGGCTAACAGGGGAAGGCTCACCCCTCCACTTT.

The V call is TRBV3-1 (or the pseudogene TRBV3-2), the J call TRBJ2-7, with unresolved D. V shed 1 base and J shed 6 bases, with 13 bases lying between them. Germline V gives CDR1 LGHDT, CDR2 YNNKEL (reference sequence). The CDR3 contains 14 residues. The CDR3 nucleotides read TGTGCCAGCAGCCAAGGACGGGTGAGTAGCGAGCAGTACTTC. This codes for CASSQGRVSSEQYF.

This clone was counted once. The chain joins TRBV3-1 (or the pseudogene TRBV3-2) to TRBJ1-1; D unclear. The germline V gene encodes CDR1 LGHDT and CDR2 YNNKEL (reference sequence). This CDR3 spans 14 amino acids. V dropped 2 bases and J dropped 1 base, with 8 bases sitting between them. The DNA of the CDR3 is TGTGCCAGCAGCCAAAGAGACAAGAACACTGAAGCTTTCTTT. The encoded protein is CASSQRDKNTEAFF.

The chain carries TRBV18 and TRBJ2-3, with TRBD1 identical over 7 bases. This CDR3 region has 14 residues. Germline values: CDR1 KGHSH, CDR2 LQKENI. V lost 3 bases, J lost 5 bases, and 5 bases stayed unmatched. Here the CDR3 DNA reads TGTGCCAGCTCACCTACAGGGGTGGAAGATACGCAGTATTTT. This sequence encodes CASSPTGVEDTQYF.

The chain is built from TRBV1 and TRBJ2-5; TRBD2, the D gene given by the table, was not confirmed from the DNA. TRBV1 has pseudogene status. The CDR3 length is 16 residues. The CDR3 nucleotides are TGCACCAGCAGCCAAGAAGCGGGGGGCGGTGCGGAGACCCAGTACTTC. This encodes CTSSQEAGGGAETQYF.

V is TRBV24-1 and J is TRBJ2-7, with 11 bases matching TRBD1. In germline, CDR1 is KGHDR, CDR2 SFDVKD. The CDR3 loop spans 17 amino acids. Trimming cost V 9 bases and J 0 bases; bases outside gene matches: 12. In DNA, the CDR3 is TGTGCCACCGTCCCGGACAGGGGGCCCCTTAGCTCCTACGAGCAGTACTTC. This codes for CATVPDRGPLSSYEQYF.

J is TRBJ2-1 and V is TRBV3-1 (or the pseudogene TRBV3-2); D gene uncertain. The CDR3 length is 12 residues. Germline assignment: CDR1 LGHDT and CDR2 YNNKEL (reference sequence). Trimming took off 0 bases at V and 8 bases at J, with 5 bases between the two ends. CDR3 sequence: CASSQDQDEQFF. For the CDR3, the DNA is TGTGCCAGCAGCCAAGATCAGGATGAGCAGTTCTTC.

CDR3 nucleotide sequence: TGCGCCAGCAGCTTGAGTCCCAGCGGGCTAATGAACACTGAAGCTTTCTTT. Translating it yields CASSLSPSGLMNTEAFF. This chain connects TRBV5-1 to TRBJ1-1; no clear D. V gave up 1 base and J gave up 0 bases, with 16 bases separating them. Germline V gene sequence: CDR1 SGHRS, CDR2 YFSETQ. The length of the CDR3 is 17 residues.

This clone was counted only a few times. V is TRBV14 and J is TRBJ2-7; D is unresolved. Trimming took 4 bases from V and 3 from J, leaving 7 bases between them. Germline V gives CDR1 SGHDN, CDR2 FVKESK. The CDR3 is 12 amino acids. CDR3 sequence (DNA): TGTGCCAGCAGCCCAGCACACTACGAGCAGTACTTC. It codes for CASSPAHYEQYF.

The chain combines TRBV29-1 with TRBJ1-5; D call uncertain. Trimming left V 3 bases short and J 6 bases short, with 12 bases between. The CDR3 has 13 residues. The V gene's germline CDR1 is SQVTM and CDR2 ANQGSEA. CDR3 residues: CSVESGSGQPQHF. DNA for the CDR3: TGCAGCGTTGAGTCCGGGTCGGGTCAGCCCCAGCATTTT.

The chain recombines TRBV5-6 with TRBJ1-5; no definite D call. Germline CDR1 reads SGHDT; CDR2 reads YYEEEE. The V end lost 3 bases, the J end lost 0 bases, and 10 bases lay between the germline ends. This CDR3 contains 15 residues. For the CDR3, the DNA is TGTGCCAGCAGCTCCGGTGGGGATAGCAATCAGCCCCAGCATTTT. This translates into CASSSGGDSNQPQHF.

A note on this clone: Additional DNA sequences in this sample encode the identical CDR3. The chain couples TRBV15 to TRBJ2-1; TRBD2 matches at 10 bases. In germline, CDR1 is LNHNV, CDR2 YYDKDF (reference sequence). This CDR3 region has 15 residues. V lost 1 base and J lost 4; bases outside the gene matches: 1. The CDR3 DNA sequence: TGTGCCACCAGCAGAGCTAGCGGGGGATACAATGAGCAGTTCTTC. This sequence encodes CATSRASGGYNEQFF.

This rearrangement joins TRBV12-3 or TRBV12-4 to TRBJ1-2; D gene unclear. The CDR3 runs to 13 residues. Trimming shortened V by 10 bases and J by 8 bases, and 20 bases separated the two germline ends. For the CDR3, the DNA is TGTGCCACCTCATCCCCCGGGGTAGGAGGCTACACCTTC. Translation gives CATSSPGVGGYTF.

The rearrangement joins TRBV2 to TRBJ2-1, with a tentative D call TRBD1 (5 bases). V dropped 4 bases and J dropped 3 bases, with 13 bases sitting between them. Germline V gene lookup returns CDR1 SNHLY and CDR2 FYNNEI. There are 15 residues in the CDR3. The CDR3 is CASSAQGLGYNEQFF. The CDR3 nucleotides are TGTGCCAGCAGTGCCCAGGGTCTAGGCTACAATGAGCAGTTCTTC.

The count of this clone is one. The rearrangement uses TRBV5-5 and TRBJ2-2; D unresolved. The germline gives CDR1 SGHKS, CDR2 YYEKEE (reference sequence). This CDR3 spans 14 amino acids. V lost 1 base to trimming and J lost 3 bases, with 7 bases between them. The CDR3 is CASSLLPDTGELFF. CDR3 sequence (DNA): TGTGCCAGCAGCTTGTTGCCAGACACCGGGGAGCTGTTTTTT.

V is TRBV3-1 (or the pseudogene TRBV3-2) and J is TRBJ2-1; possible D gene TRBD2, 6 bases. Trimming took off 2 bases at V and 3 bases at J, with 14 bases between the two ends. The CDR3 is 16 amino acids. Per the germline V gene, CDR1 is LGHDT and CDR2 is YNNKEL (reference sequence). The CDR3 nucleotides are TGTGCCAGCAGCCAATTAGGAGGGTTGGTCTACAATGAGCAGTTCTTC. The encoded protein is CASSQLGGLVYNEQFF.

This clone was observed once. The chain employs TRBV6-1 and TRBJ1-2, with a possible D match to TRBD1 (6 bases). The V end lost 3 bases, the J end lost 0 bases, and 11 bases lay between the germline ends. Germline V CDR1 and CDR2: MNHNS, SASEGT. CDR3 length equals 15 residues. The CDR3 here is CASSDPGATNYGYTF. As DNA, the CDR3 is TGTGCCAGCAGTGACCCAGGGGCCACTAACTATGGCTACACCTTC.

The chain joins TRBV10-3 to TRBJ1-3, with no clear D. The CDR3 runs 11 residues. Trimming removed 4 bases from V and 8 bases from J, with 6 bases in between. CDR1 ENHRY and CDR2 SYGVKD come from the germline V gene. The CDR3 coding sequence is TGTGCCATCAGTGTTGGGGACACCATATATTTT. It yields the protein CAISVGDTIYF.

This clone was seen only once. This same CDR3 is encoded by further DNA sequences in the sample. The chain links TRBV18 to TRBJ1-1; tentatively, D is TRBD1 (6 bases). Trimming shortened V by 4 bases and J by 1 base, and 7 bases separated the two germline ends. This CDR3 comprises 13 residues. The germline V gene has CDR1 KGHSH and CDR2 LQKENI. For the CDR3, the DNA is TGTGCCAGCTCACAGGGGGAGAACACTGAAGCTTTCTTT. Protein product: CASSQGENTEAFF.

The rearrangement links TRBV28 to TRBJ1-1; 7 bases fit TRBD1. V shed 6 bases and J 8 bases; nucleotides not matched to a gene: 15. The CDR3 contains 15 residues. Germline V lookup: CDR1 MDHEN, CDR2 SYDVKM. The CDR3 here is CASSPRDRLFREAFF. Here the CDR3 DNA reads TGTGCCAGCAGCCCCCGGGACAGATTGTTTCGGGAAGCTTTCTTT.

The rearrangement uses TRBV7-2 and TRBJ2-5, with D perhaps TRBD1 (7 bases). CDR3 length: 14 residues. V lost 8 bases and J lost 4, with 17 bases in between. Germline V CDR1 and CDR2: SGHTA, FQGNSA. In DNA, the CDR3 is TGTGCCAGCGGTCTGGACAGGAGGGTAGAGACCCAGTACTTC. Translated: CASGLDRRVETQYF.

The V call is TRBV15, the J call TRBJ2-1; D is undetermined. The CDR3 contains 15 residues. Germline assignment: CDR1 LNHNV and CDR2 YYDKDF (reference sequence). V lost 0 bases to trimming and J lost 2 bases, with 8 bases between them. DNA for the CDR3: TGTGCCACCAGCAGAGATGTAGGTACCTACAATGAGCAGTTCTTC. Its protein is CATSRDVGTYNEQFF.

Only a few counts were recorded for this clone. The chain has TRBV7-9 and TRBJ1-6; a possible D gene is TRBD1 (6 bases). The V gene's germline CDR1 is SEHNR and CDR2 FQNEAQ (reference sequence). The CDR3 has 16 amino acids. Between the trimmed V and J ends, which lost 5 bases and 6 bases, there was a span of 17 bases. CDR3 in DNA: TGTGCCAGCAGCGGCGGGCCAGGGGTCCTTAATTCACCCCTCCACTTT. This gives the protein CASSGGPGVLNSPLHF.

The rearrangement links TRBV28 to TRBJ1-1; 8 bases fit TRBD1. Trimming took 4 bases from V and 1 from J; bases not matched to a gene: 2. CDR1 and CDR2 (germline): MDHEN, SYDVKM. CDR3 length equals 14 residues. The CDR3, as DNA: TGTGCCAGCAGTTCCGGGACAGGGAACACTGAAGCTTTCTTT. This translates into CASSSGTGNTEAFF.